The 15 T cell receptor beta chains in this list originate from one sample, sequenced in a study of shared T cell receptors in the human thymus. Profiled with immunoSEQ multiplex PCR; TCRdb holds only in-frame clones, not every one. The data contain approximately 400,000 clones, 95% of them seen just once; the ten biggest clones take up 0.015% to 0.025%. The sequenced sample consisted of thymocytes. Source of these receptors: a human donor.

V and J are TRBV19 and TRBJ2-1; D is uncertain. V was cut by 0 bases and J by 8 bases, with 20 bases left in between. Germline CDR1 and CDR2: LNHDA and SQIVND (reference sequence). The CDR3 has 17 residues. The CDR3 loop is CASSIDLLAPPGDEQFF. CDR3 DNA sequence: TGTGCCAGTAGTATAGATCTCTTGGCCCCGCCGGGCGATGAGCAGTTCTTC.

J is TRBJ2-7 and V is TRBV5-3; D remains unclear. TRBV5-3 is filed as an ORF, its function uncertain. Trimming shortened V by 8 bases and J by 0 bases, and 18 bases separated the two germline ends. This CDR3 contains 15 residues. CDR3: CASSRGRVSSYEQYF. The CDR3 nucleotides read TGTGCCAGCAGCAGAGGCCGGGTGAGCTCCTACGAGCAGTACTTC.

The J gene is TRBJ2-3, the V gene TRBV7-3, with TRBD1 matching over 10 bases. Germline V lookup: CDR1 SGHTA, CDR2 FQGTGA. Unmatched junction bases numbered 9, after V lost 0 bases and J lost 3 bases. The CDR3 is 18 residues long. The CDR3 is CASSLTRDRGFGTDTQYF. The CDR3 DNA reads TGTGCCAGCAGCTTAACCCGGGACAGGGGTTTTGGTACAGATACGCAGTATTTT.

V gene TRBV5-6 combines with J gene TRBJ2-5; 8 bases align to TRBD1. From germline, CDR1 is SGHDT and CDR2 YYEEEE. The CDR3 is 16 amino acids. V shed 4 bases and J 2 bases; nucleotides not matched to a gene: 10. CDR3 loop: CASSRRQGPLQETQYF. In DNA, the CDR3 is TGTGCCAGCAGCCGGAGACAGGGGCCATTACAAGAGACCCAGTACTTC.

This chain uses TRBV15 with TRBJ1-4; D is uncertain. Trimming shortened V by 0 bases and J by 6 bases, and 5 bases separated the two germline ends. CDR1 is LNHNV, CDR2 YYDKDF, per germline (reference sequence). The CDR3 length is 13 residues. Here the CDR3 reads CATSRDVDEKLFF. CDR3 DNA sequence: TGTGCCACCAGCAGAGATGTGGATGAAAAACTGTTTTTT.

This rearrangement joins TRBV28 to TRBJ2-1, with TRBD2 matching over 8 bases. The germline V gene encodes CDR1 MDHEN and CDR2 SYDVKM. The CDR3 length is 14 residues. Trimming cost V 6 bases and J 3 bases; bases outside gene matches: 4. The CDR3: CASSASGLYNEQFF. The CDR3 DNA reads TGTGCCAGCAGCGCTAGCGGGCTCTACAATGAGCAGTTCTTC.

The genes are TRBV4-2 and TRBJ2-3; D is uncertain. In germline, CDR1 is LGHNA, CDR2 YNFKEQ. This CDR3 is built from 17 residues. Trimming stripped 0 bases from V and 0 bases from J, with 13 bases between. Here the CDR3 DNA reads TGTGCCAGCAGCCAAGATTCGAGCCAAATGAGCACAGATACGCAGTATTTT. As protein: CASSQDSSQMSTDTQYF.

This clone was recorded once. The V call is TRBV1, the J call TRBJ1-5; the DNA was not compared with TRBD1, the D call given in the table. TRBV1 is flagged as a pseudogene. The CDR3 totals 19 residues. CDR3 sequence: CTSSQDRGQGFGGNQPQHF. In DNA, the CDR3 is TGCACCAGCAGCCAAGATCGAGGGCAGGGGTTTGGGGGCAATCAGCCCCAGCATTTT.

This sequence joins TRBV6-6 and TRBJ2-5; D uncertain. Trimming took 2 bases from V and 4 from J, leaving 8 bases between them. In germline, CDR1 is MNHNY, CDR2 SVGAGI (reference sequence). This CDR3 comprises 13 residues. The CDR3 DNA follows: TGTGCCAGCAGTTACCCCTCCTTAGAGACCCAGTACTTC. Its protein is CASSYPSLETQYF.

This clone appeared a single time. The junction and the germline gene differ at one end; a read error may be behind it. DNA for the CDR3: TGTGCCAGCTCCACTAGCTACACTGAGCAGTTCTTC. Its protein product is CASSTSYTEQFF. This chain links TRBV27 with TRBJ2-1; the D gene is possibly TRBD2 (6 bases). Germline V gene data show CDR1 as MNHEY and CDR2 as SMNVEV (reference sequence). CDR3 length equals 12 residues.

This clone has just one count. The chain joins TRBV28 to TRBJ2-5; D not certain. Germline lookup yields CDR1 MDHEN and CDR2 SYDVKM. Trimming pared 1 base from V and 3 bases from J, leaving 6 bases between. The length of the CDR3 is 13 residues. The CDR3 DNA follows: TGTGCCAGCAGTTTATCAAGAAAAGAGACCCAGTACTTC. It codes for CASSLSRKETQYF.

In DNA form, the CDR3 reads TGTGCCACCAGCAGACCAAACAGACAGGGGCACCCGAACACTGAAGCTTTCTTT. Residues: CATSRPNRQGHPNTEAFF. This chain connects TRBV15 to TRBJ1-1; 8 bases fit TRBD1. The V gene's germline CDR1 is LNHNV and CDR2 YYDKDF (reference sequence). The CDR3 contains 18 residues. The ends lost 2 bases at V and 1 base at J; junction bases unmatched: 12.

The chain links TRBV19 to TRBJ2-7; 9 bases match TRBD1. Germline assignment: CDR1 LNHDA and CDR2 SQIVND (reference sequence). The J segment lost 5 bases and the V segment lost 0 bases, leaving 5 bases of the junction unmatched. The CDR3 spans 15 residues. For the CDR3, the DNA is TGTGCCAGTAGTATAGAGGGGACAGGGATCCACGAGCAGTACTTC. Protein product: CASSIEGTGIHEQYF.

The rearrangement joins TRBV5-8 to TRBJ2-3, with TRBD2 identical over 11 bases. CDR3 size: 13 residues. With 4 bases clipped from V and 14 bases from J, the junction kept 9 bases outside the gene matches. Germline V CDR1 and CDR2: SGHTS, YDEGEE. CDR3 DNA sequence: TGTGCCAGCAGCCCGGATAGCGGGAGGGCTCCGTATTTT. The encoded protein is CASSPDSGRAPYF.

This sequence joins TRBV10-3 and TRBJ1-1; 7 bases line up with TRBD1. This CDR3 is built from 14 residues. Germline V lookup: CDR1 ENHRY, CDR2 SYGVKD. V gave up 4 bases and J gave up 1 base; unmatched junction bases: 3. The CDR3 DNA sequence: TGTGCCATCAGTGGAGACAGGGAGAACACTGAAGCTTTCTTT. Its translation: CAISGDRENTEAFF.